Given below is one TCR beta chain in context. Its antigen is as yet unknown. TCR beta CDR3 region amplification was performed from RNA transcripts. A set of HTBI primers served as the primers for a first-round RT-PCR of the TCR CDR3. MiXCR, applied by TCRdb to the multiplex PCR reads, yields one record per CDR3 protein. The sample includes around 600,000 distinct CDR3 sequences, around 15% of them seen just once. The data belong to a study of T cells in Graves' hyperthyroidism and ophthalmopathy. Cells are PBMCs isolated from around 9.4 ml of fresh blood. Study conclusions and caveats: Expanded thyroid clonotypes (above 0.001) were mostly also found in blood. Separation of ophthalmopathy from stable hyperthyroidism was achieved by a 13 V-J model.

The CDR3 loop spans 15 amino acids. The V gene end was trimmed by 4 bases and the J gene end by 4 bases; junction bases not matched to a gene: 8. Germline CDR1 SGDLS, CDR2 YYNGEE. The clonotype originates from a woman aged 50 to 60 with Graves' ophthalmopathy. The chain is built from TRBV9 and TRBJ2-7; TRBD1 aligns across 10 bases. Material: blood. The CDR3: CASSPVGTGAYEQYF. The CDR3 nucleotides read TGTGCCAGCAGCCCAGTCGGGACAGGGGCTTACGAGCAGTACTTC.